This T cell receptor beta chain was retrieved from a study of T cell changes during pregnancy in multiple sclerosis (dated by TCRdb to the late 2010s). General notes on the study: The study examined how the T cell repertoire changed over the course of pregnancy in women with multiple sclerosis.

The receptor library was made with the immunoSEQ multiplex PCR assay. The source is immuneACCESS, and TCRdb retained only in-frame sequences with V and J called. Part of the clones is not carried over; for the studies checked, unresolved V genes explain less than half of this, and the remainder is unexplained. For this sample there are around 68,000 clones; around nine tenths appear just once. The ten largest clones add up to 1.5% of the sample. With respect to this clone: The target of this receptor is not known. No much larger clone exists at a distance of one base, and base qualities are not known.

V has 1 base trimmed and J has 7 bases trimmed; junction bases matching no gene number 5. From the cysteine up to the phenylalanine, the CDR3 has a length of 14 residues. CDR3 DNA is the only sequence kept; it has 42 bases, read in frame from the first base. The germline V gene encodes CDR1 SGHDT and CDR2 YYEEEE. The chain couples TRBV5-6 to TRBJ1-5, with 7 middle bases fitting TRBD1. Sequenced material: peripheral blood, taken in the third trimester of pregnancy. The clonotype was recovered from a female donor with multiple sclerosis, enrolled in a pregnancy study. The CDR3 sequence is CASSLYRGSQPQHF. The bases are TGTGCCAGCAGCTTGTACAGGGGAAGCCAGCCCCAGCATTTT.